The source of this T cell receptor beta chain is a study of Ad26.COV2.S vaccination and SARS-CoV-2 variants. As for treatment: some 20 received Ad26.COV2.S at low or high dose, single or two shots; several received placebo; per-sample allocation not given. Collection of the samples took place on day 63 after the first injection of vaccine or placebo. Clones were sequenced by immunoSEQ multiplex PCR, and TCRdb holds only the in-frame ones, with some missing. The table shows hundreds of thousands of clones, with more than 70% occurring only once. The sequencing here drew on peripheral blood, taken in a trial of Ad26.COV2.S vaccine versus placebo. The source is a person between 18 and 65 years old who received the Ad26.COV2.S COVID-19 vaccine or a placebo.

This CDR3 reads CASSREQGPYEQYF. The CDR3 bases are TGTGCCAGTAGTAGAGAACAGGGTCCCTACGAGCAGTACTTC. V usage is TRBV19 and J usage is TRBJ2-7; possible D gene TRBD1, 6 bases. There are 14 residues in the CDR3. The V end was cut by 4 bases, the J end by 2 bases, with 12 bases between. CDR1 is LNHDA, CDR2 SQIVND, per germline (reference sequence).